The subject of this entry is one T cell receptor beta chain. Its cognate antigen is unknown. The sample originates from a study of T cell repertoires in cytomegalovirus infection. Study-level background: Recently identified HLA-C-restricted CMV epitopes were among the peptides used. CMV infection together with matching HLA type was indicated by public TCR beta signatures. General study results and limits: In two of eight donors, the top clonotype was HLA-C-restricted CMV-specific. The cumulative frequency of public TCR beta families identified carriers of CMV plus the relevant HLA.

One entry per CDR3 protein results from TCRdb running MiXCR on the reads. The sample comprises around 430,000 distinct CDR3 sequences, roughly 46% of which are singletons, and 40% to 50% rests with the top ten. The sample in question was cultured PBMCs, obtained from culture after CMV antigen stimulation. The receptor was isolated from a human donor in good health (CMV status not recorded). Some clones in this sample may be carry-over from other donors' samples.

The CDR3 sequence: CASSPEAFF. As DNA, the CDR3 is TGTGCCAGCAGCCCTGAAGCTTTCTTT. The chain recombines TRBV7-8 with TRBJ1-1; no reliable D call. The V gene's germline CDR1 is SGHVS and CDR2 FQNEAQ. V gave up 5 bases and J gave up 6 bases, with 1 base separating them. The CDR3 loop spans 9 amino acids.